The source of this TCR beta chain is a study of response to subunit inactivated influenza vaccine. Study-wide results and caveats: Seasonal influenza vaccination, on each occasion, was suggested by the authors to recruit few new T cells.

This clonotype has just a few counts. Antigen specificity is unknown. TCRdb reanalysed the RT-PCR reads using MiXCR and keeps one entry per CDR3 protein. Found here are approximately 520,000 distinct CDR3 sequences, around 25% of them singletons; the top ten hold 1.5% to 2%. Germline lookup yields CDR1 MDHEN and CDR2 SYDVKM. Trimming removed 5 bases at V and 0 bases at J, with 12 bases between. The CDR3 is made up of 15 amino acids. The receptor was derived from a man aged 50 or older who received an inactivated influenza vaccine. Sequenced material: CD4+ T cells sorted from PBMCs, taken about 5 days after vaccination. The V and J genes are TRBV28 and TRBJ2-3; no clear D. CDR3 residues: CASSRSSVSTDTQYF. In nucleotides, the CDR3 is TGTGCCAGCAGTCGATCGTCAGTTAGCACAGATACGCAGTATTTT.